Listed here are 7 T cell receptor beta chains from one sample, sequenced in a study of T cell responses to AZD1222 COVID-19 vaccine. The table came from immunoSEQ multiplex PCR; TCRdb's copy has only in-frame clones and leaves some out. The table shows 83,000 or so clones, with roughly 83% occurring only once. The sample consisted of peripheral blood, taken on day 0 of AZD1222 vaccination. The origin of the receptors is an adult in good health.

Regarding this clone: The junction does not match germline at one end; this may be a read error. The J gene is TRBJ1-2, the V gene TRBV12-3 or TRBV12-4, with TRBD1 identical over 7 bases. CDR3 length: 11 amino acids. The CDR3 reads CASSYRTGEHF. CDR3 DNA: TGTGCCAGCAGTTACCGAACAGGGGAACACTTC.

The chain couples TRBV7-2 to TRBJ1-3; D unclear. The CDR3 has 15 amino acids. The V gene lost 1 base and the J gene lost 4 bases, with 11 bases spanning the gap. In germline, CDR1 is SGHTA, CDR2 FQGNSA. The CDR3: CASSLVWQAGNTIYF. CDR3 nucleotides: TGTGCCAGCAGCTTAGTCTGGCAGGCCGGAAACACCATATATTTT. The entire variable domain, with the rest obtained from reference TRBV7-2 and TRBJ1-3, is as follows: GAGVSQSPSNKVTEKGKDVELRCDPISGHTALYWYRQSLGQGLEFLIYFQGNSAPDKSGLPSDRFSAERTGGSVSTLTIQRTQQEDSAVYLCASSLVWQAGNTIYFGEGSWLTVV.

The chain combines TRBV6-5 with TRBJ2-4; 8 bases line up with TRBD2. Germline values: CDR1 MNHEY, CDR2 SVGAGI. This CDR3 has 14 residues. The J segment lost 1 base and the V segment lost 6 bases, leaving 2 bases of the junction unmatched. CDR3 sequence reads: CASRPGGAKNIQYF. As DNA, the CDR3 is TGTGCCAGCAGGCCGGGGGGGGCCAAAAACATTCAGTACTTC.

This clone has just a few counts. The chain is built from TRBV7-2 and TRBJ2-1; D might be TRBD2 (7 bases). The CDR3 totals 15 residues. The V end lost 3 bases, the J end lost 2 bases, and 11 bases lay between the germline ends. CDR1 SGHTA and CDR2 FQGNSA come from the germline V gene. The CDR3 reads CASSLGGGAYNEQFF. CDR3 nucleotides: TGTGCCAGCAGCTTGGGAGGGGGTGCCTACAATGAGCAGTTCTTC. Looking up the rest from reference TRBV7-2 and TRBJ2-1 gives the full variable domain: GAGVSQSPSNKVTEKGKDVELRCDPISGHTALYWYRQSLGQGLEFLIYFQGNSAPDKSGLPSDRFSAERTGGSVSTLTIQRTQQEDSAVYLCASSLGGGAYNEQFFGPGTRLTVL.

The chain couples TRBV28 to TRBJ2-5; weak D call: TRBD1 (6 bases). The CDR3 runs to 15 residues. Germline V gives CDR1 MDHEN, CDR2 SYDVKM. Trimming removed 5 bases from V and 2 bases from J, with 15 bases in between. CDR3 amino acids: CASSPQTGWQETQYF. In DNA form, the CDR3 reads TGTGCCAGCAGTCCCCAAACAGGGTGGCAAGAGACCCAGTACTTC.

V gene TRBV18 combines with J gene TRBJ1-1, with unresolved D. This CDR3 has 14 amino acids. CDR1 KGHSH and CDR2 LQKENI come from the germline V gene. V was pared by 5 bases and J by 1 base, with 11 bases between. In nucleotides, the CDR3 is TGTGCCAGCTCAGTCCGGGCTAAGAACACTGAAGCTTTCTTT. Protein product: CASSVRAKNTEAFF. The complete variable domain, with remaining parts taken from reference TRBV18 and TRBJ1-1, reads NAGVMQNPRHLVRRRGQEARLRCSPMKGHSHVYWYRQLPEEGLKFMVYLQKENIIDESGMPKERFSAEFPKEGPSILRIQQVVRGDSAAYFCASSVRAKNTEAFFGQGTRLTVV.

The J gene is TRBJ2-7, the V gene TRBV7-8, with TRBD1 matching 7 bases. V was pared by 0 bases and J by 4 bases, with 3 bases of the junction left unmatched. Germline CDR1 reads SGHVS; CDR2 reads FQNEAQ. CDR3 length equals 14 residues. CDR3 sequence reads: CASSLAGQLYEQYF. CDR3 sequence (DNA): TGTGCCAGCAGCTTAGCGGGACAGTTGTACGAGCAGTACTTC.